This T cell receptor (beta chain) was recorded in a study of T cell changes during pregnancy in multiple sclerosis. Sequencing was performed with immunoSEQ multiplex PCR; in TCRdb, only in-frame clones are kept and a portion is missing. This table holds around 80,000 clones, about 90% found once. This CDR3 has 16 residues. Germline CDR1 MNHNY, CDR2 SVGAGI (reference sequence). V lost 6 bases and J lost 4, with 21 bases in between. The TCR originated in a female donor with multiple sclerosis, enrolled in a pregnancy study. Source: peripheral blood, taken before pregnancy. The V and J genes are TRBV6-6 and TRBJ1-2; D is ambiguous. Written as DNA, the CDR3 is TGTGCCAGCAGCTACGGACGGGGAGCGGATCTCTATGGCTACACCTTC. Its translation: CASSYGRGADLYGYTF.